These 8 T cell receptor beta chains share one sample of origin, sequenced in a study of blood T cell repertoires in COVID-19. Sequenced by immunoSEQ multiplex PCR; TCRdb stores in-frame clones only, minus some. The data hold around 480,000 clones, with around 89% observed a single time. Sample: peripheral blood. Source of these receptors: a woman between 50 and 59 years old with COVID-19, enrolled during active disease.

This chain joins TRBV5-1 and TRBJ2-2; 11 bases are a match to TRBD1. Germline CDR1 is SGHRS and CDR2 is YFSETQ. CDR3 size: 14 residues. V lost 7 bases, J lost 4 bases, and 3 bases stayed unmatched. The CDR3 DNA follows: TGCGCCAGCGGGGGACAGGGGGGCACCGGGGAGCTGTTTTTT. Its protein product is CASGGQGGTGELFF.

The chain combines TRBV3-1 (or the pseudogene TRBV3-2) with TRBJ2-5; TRBD1 aligns across 7 bases. J lost 9 bases, V lost 1 base, and 8 bases had no gene match. The CDR3 runs 14 residues. The germline CDR1 and CDR2 sequences are LGHDT and YNNKEL (reference sequence). The CDR3 is CASSQVSDRAAQYF. CDR3 DNA sequence: TGTGCCAGCAGCCAAGTGTCAGACAGGGCGGCCCAGTACTTC.

CDR3 coding DNA: TGTGCCAGCAGCCTTCGATGGGGGCCGGGAACAGATACGCAGTATTTT. Protein sequence: CASSLRWGPGTDTQYF. The V and J genes are TRBV3-1 (or the pseudogene TRBV3-2) and TRBJ2-3; a possible D gene is TRBD1 (6 bases). The CDR3 length is 16 residues. V lost 4 bases, J lost 3 bases, and 17 bases lay in between. Germline V gene sequence: CDR1 LGHDT, CDR2 YNNKEL (reference sequence).

The V call is TRBV11-3, the J call TRBJ2-3; 7 nucleotides line up with TRBD1. Per germline, CDR1 SGHNT and CDR2 YENEEA. Trimming at V came to 0 bases and at J to 1 base, leaving 1 base not matched to a gene. The CDR3 is 15 amino acids. CDR3 sequence: CASSLDGQGTDTQYF. The CDR3 coding sequence is TGTGCCAGCAGCTTAGACGGACAGGGCACAGATACGCAGTATTTT.

The chain joins TRBV10-1 to TRBJ2-1, with D maybe TRBD1 (6 bases). This CDR3 spans 13 amino acids. Trimming removed 5 bases from V and 5 bases from J, with 10 bases in between. Germline values: CDR1 WNHNN, CDR2 SYGVQD (reference sequence). CDR3 DNA sequence: TGCGCCAGCAGTCGGACAGCGAACAATGAGCAGTTCTTC. The encoded protein is CASSRTANNEQFF.

The rearrangement links TRBV6-9 to TRBJ2-7, with D possibly matching TRBD2 (6 bases). The CDR3 contains 13 residues. Germline V gene sequence: CDR1 MNHGY, CDR2 SVAAGI. Trimming shortened V by 3 bases and J by 3 bases, and 9 bases separated the two germline ends. CDR3 sequence reads: CASSYEAGYEQYF. The CDR3 DNA reads as TGTGCCAGCAGTTACGAAGCGGGCTACGAGCAGTACTTC.

The CDR3 DNA sequence: TGTGCCATCAGTGATAGCGGGGGGGTCACAGATACGCAGTATTTT. Residues: CAISDSGGVTDTQYF. The chain carries TRBV10-3 and TRBJ2-3, with 11 bases aligning to TRBD2. CDR1 and CDR2 (germline): ENHRY, SYGVKD. The CDR3 spans 15 residues. The ends lost 3 bases at V and 2 bases at J; junction bases unmatched: 1.

This chain links TRBV2 with TRBJ2-3; D is possibly TRBD2 (5 bases). Germline CDR1 is SNHLY and CDR2 is FYNNEI. V lost 4 bases and J 1 base, leaving 6 bases between the germline ends. CDR3 length: 13 residues. The CDR3 loop reads CASSGERTDTQYF. For the CDR3, the DNA is TGTGCCAGCAGTGGGGAGCGCACAGATACGCAGTATTTT.